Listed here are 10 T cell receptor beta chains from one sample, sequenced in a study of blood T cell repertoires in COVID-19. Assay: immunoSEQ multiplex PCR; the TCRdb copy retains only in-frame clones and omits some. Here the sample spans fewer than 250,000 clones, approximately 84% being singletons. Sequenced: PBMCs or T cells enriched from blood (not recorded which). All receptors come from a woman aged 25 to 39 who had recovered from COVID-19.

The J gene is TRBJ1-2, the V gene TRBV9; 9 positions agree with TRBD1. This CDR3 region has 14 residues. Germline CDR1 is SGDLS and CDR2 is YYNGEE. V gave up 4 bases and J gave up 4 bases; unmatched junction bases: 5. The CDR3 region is CASSTRQGGYGYTF. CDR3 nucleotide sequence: TGTGCCAGCAGCACCCGACAGGGGGGCTATGGCTACACCTTC.

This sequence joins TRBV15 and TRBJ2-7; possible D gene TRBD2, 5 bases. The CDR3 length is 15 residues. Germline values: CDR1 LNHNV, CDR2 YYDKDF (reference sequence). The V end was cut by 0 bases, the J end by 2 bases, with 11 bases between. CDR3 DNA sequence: TGTGCCACCAGCAGAGATATAACTAGAACCTACGAGCAGTACGTC. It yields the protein CATSRDITRTYEQYV.

CDR3 region: CASSDRGSTDTQYF. The CDR3 DNA is TGTGCCAGCAGTGACAGGGGGAGCACAGATACGCAGTATTTT. V is TRBV2 and J is TRBJ2-3, with 7 bases matching TRBD1. The V and J ends lost 3 bases and 0 bases, in that order; junction bases with no gene match: 0. The germline V gene encodes CDR1 SNHLY and CDR2 FYNNEI. This CDR3 has 14 residues.

The CDR3 sequence: CSVAKRTRPQETQYF. CDR3 coding DNA: TGCAGCGTTGCAAAGCGGACTAGGCCACAAGAGACCCAGTACTTC. The rearrangement uses TRBV29-1 and TRBJ2-5; 7 nucleotides align to TRBD2. The V gene end was trimmed by 4 bases and the J gene end by 2 bases; junction bases not matched to a gene: 10. The V gene's germline CDR1 is SQVTM and CDR2 ANQGSEA. The CDR3 is 15 amino acids.

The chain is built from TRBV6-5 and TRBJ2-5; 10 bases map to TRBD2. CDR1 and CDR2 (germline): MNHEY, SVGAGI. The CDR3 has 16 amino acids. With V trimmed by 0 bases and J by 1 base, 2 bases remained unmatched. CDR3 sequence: CASSYSLAGSQETQYF. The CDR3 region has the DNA TGTGCCAGCAGTTACTCACTAGCGGGGTCCCAAGAGACCCAGTACTTC.

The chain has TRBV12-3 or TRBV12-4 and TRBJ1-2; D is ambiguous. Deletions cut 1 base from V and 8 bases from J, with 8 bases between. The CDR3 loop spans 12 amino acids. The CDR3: CASSLGTVGYTF. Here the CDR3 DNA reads TGTGCCAGCAGTTTAGGAACGGTAGGCTACACCTTC.

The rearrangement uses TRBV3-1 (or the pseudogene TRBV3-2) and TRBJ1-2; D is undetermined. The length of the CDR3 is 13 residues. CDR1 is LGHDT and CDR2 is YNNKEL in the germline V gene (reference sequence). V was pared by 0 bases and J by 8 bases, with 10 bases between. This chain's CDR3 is CASSQDTNTGYTF. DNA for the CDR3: TGTGCCAGCAGCCAAGATACGAACACCGGCTACACCTTC.

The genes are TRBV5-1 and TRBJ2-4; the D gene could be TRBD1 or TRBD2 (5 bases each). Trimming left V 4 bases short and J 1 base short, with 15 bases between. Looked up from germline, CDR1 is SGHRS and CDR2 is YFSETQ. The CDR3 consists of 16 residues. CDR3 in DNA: TGCGCCAGCAGCCTGGGACGTTGGGCCGCCAAAAACATTCAGTACTTC. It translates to CASSLGRWAAKNIQYF.

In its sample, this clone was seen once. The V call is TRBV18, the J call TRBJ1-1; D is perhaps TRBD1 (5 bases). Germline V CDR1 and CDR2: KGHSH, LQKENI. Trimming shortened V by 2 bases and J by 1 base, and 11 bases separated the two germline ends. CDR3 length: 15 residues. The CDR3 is CASSPVPGPNTEAFF. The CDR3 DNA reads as TGTGCCAGCTCACCAGTTCCAGGGCCGAACACTGAAGCTTTCTTT.

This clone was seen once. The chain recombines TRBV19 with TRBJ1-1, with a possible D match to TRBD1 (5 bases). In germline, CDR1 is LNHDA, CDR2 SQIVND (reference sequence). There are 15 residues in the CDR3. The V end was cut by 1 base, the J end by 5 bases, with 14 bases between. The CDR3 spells CASSIGGEGATEAFF. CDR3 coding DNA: TGTGCCAGTAGTATAGGAGGGGAGGGTGCAACTGAAGCTTTCTTT.